The 25 T cell receptor beta chains presented below share a single source sample, sequenced in a study of OX40 agonist ivuxolimab in advanced cancers. Clones were read by immunoSEQ multiplex PCR, and TCRdb kept only the in-frame ones, dropping some. The sample has some 99,000 clones; 94% are singletons. The specimen was CD4+ or CD8+ T cells sorted from blood, collected in a trial of the OX40 agonist ivuxolimab. These receptors were obtained from an adult with an advanced solid tumor such as melanoma, head and neck, liver or kidney cancer.

The CDR3 sequence is CASSETGVSPLHF. CDR3 nucleotide sequence: TGTGCCAGCAGCGAGACAGGGGTTTCACCCCTCCACTTT. This chain joins TRBV7-9 and TRBJ1-6; 8 positions agree with TRBD1. CDR3 length: 13 residues. V was pared by 5 bases and J by 9 bases, with 3 bases of the junction left unmatched. Germline values: CDR1 SEHNR, CDR2 FQNEAQ (reference sequence).

The V gene is TRBV5-5, the J gene TRBJ1-1; 11 nucleotides agree with TRBD1. The CDR3 length is 15 residues. Trimming took 6 bases from V and 11 from J; bases not matched to a gene: 15. CDR1 SGHKS and CDR2 YYEKEE come from the germline V gene (reference sequence). CDR3 amino acids: CASNIDRTGGPEAFF. The DNA for the CDR3 is TGTGCCAGCAACATAGATAGGACAGGGGGCCCGGAGGCTTTCTTT.

This sequence joins TRBV11-3 and TRBJ1-1; D gene ambiguous. V was cut by 4 bases and J by 10 bases, with 13 bases left in between. Per germline, CDR1 SGHNT and CDR2 YENEEA. This CDR3 contains 12 residues. Written as DNA, the CDR3 is TGTGCCAGCAGCTCAAGGGAGGGTTTAGCTTTCTTT. This codes for CASSSREGLAFF.

The chain has TRBV5-1 and TRBJ2-7, with D unresolved. Trimming took 4 bases from V and 2 from J, leaving 7 bases between them. The CDR3 totals 12 residues. Germline CDR1 is SGHRS and CDR2 is YFSETQ. The chain's CDR3 is CASSRTAYEQYF. The CDR3 DNA reads as TGCGCCAGCAGCCGTACGGCCTACGAGCAGTACTTC.

The chain has TRBV11-2 and TRBJ2-1; 9 nucleotides align to TRBD2. The CDR3 is 16 amino acids. Losses at the gene ends were 6 bases for V and 7 bases for J; bases not matched to a gene: 13. Germline loops: CDR1 SGHAT, CDR2 FQNNGV. CDR3: CASSGPRAGGKNEQFF. DNA of the CDR3: TGTGCCAGCAGTGGTCCCAGAGCGGGAGGTAAGAATGAGCAGTTCTTC.

The chain couples TRBV29-1 to TRBJ2-3, with D perhaps given as TRBD1 or TRBD2 (5 bases each). V lost 7 bases, J lost 2 bases, and 16 bases lay in between. CDR3 length equals 14 residues. Germline loops: CDR1 SQVTM, CDR2 ANQGSEA. DNA of the CDR3: TGCAGCGCTGGGGGTCTATTAAACACAGATACGCAGTATTTT. Its protein product is CSAGGLLNTDTQYF.

V usage is TRBV7-2 and J usage is TRBJ1-1; 9 positions agree with TRBD1. Trimming at V came to 3 bases and at J to 7 bases, leaving 3 bases not matched to a gene. The germline V gene has CDR1 SGHTA and CDR2 FQGNSA. The CDR3 contains 13 residues. The chain's CDR3 is CASSFGQGSEAFF. The CDR3 DNA sequence: TGTGCCAGCAGCTTTGGACAGGGGAGTGAAGCTTTCTTT.

This clone was counted a single time. The chain joins TRBV2 to TRBJ2-3; D unresolved. The V end lost 4 bases, the J end lost 1 base, and 15 bases lay between the germline ends. Germline values: CDR1 SNHLY, CDR2 FYNNEI. CDR3 length: 16 residues. In DNA form, the CDR3 reads TGTGCCAGCAGTGTACGTAGACCGACCGGCACAGATACGCAGTATTTT. The encoded protein is CASSVRRPTGTDTQYF.

This rearrangement joins TRBV7-2 to TRBJ2-3, with D hard to call. CDR1 and CDR2 from the germline V gene are SGHTA and FQGNSA. The CDR3 is 15 amino acids. The V end was cut by 2 bases, the J end by 2 bases, with 11 bases between. CDR3 residues: CASSLMGGATDTQYF. In DNA, the CDR3 is TGTGCCAGCAGCTTAATGGGTGGAGCCACAGATACGCAGTATTTT.

V usage is TRBV6-5 and J usage is TRBJ2-5, with 7 bases matching TRBD2. V was clipped by 7 bases and J by 8 bases; unmatched bases: 4. The CDR3 covers 11 residues. CDR1 MNHEY and CDR2 SVGAGI come from the germline V gene. In DNA form, the CDR3 reads TGTGCCAGCACTAGCGGTCTTACCCAGTACTTC. Translating gives CASTSGLTQYF.

This clone was observed a handful of times. This chain uses TRBV6-5 with TRBJ2-6; D is unresolved. Germline V gives CDR1 MNHEY, CDR2 SVGAGI. The V gene lost 4 bases and the J gene lost 4 bases, with 8 bases spanning the gap. The CDR3 sequence is 14 residues long. The chain's CDR3 is CASSSRNGANVLTF. The CDR3 region has the DNA TGTGCCAGCAGTTCGAGGAACGGGGCCAACGTCCTGACTTTC.

The chain carries TRBV28 and TRBJ2-2; D gene unclear. Germline assignment: CDR1 MDHEN and CDR2 SYDVKM. Deletions cut 5 bases from V and 2 bases from J, with 9 bases between. CDR3 length: 14 residues. Here the CDR3 DNA reads TGTGCCAGCAGTGGCCCACCCAACACCGGGGAGCTGTTTTTT. Translated, it gives CASSGPPNTGELFF.

This clone was detected only once. The chain recombines TRBV19 with TRBJ1-1; the D gene is possibly TRBD1 (6 bases). Germline CDR1 reads LNHDA; CDR2 reads SQIVND (reference sequence). The CDR3 runs 14 residues. Between the trimmed V and J ends, which lost 6 bases and 1 base, there was a span of 12 bases. Written as DNA, the CDR3 is TGTGCCAGTAGCCAAACGACAGGGAACACTGAAGCTTTCTTT. Protein: CASSQTTGNTEAFF.

CDR3 sequence (DNA): TGTGCCAGCAGCCCTAGAGCAGACTCTGGAAACACCATATATTTT. Protein sequence: CASSPRADSGNTIYF. V is TRBV7-2 and J is TRBJ1-3; D is ambiguous. Germline V CDR1 and CDR2: SGHTA, FQGNSA. The V end was cut by 5 bases, the J end by 0 bases, with 11 bases between. This CDR3 contains 15 residues.

This chain uses TRBV7-9 with TRBJ1-2, with D tentatively TRBD1 (5 bases). Germline CDR1 and CDR2: SEHNR and FQNEAQ (reference sequence). The V end was cut by 0 bases, the J end by 0 bases, with 17 bases between. The CDR3 has 18 amino acids. The CDR3 loop is CASSLAGIRDGTNYGYTF. The CDR3, as DNA: TGTGCCAGCAGCTTAGCGGGGATCCGGGACGGCACTAACTATGGCTACACCTTC.

V usage is TRBV11-2 and J usage is TRBJ1-4; D is unclear. Trimming cost V 1 base and J 6 bases, with 9 bases left between them. Per germline, CDR1 SGHAT and CDR2 FQNNGV. This CDR3 spans 14 amino acids. Here the CDR3 reads CASSLAGLYEKLFF. The DNA of the CDR3 is TGTGCCAGCAGCTTAGCAGGATTATATGAAAAACTGTTTTTT.

This chain links TRBV6-5 with TRBJ1-6, with a possible D match to TRBD1 (5 bases). Looked up from germline, CDR1 is MNHEY and CDR2 is SVGAGI. The CDR3 consists of 11 residues. The germline V and J ends were trimmed by 7 bases and 14 bases, with 12 bases remaining between them. CDR3 protein: CASKGLRTLHF. DNA of the CDR3: TGTGCCAGCAAGGGGTTAAGGACCCTCCACTTT.

The chain recombines TRBV6-6 with TRBJ1-6; a possible D gene is TRBD1 (5 bases). The CDR3 extends over 15 amino acids. V dropped 6 bases and J dropped 7 bases, with 16 bases sitting between them. Germline CDR1 is MNHNY and CDR2 is SVGAGI (reference sequence). The CDR3: CASSRSGVENSPLHF. DNA of the CDR3: TGTGCCAGCAGCCGGTCGGGGGTAGAAAATTCACCCCTCCACTTT.

The chain combines TRBV5-4 with TRBJ2-1, with D maybe TRBD2 (6 bases). Germline V gene data show CDR1 as SGHNT and CDR2 as YYREEE (reference sequence). Deletions cut 4 bases from V and 3 bases from J, with 14 bases between. This CDR3 is built from 15 residues. CDR3 residues: CASSQNRGSYNEQFF. The CDR3, as DNA: TGTGCCAGCAGCCAGAATCGGGGGAGCTACAATGAGCAGTTCTTC. The full variable domain, its missing parts supplied by reference TRBV5-4 and TRBJ2-1, is ETGVTQSPTHLIKTRGQQVTLRCSSQSGHNTVSWYQQALGQGPQFIFQYYREEENGRGNFPPRFSGLQFPNYSSELNVNALELDDSALYLCASSQNRGSYNEQFFGPGTRLTVL.

The chain links TRBV19 to TRBJ2-7, with 13 bases matching TRBD2. After removal of 3 bases from V and 6 bases from J, the junction contained 5 bases not matched to a gene. The CDR3 length is 15 residues. Germline lookup yields CDR1 LNHDA and CDR2 SQIVND (reference sequence). This chain's CDR3 is CASSILTSGRIEQYF. CDR3 coding DNA: TGTGCCAGTAGTATCTTGACTAGCGGGAGGATCGAGCAGTACTTC.

This chain joins TRBV5-1 and TRBJ2-1, with D possibly being TRBD2 (5 bases). The ends were cut back, 4 bases at V and 9 bases at J, with 20 bases in the middle. Germline V lookup: CDR1 SGHRS, CDR2 YFSETQ. The CDR3 consists of 15 residues. The CDR3 bases are TGCGCCAGCAGCCCCCTTGGTGGTTCCGAGGGTGAGCAGTTCTTC. Protein product: CASSPLGGSEGEQFF.

The rearrangement links TRBV28 to TRBJ1-4; possible D gene TRBD1, 6 bases. The V gene's germline CDR1 is MDHEN and CDR2 SYDVKM. The V and J ends lost 1 base and 5 bases respectively, with 20 bases between them. This CDR3 region has 18 residues. CDR3 nucleotide sequence: TGTGCCAGCAGTTTATCCGCCGGGACACTCTCCGCGAATGAAAAACTGTTTTTT. It translates to CASSLSAGTLSANEKLFF.

The V gene is TRBV6-5, the J gene TRBJ1-6, with a possible D match to TRBD1 (5 bases). CDR1 and CDR2 from the germline V gene are MNHEY and SVGAGI. CDR3 size: 16 residues. Trimming cost V 2 bases and J 7 bases, with 15 bases left between them. The CDR3: CASSYGARGGNSPLHF. CDR3 DNA: TGTGCCAGCAGTTACGGTGCAAGGGGAGGCAATTCACCCCTCCACTTT.

The J gene is TRBJ2-5, the V gene TRBV19; 14 bases line up with TRBD2. Germline CDR1 is LNHDA and CDR2 is SQIVND (reference sequence). The CDR3 consists of 17 residues. Losses at the gene ends were 7 bases for V and 5 bases for J; bases not matched to a gene: 12. The CDR3 nucleotides are TGTGCCAGTAACACCGGGACTAGCGGGAGAGGGTCGGAGACCCAGTACTTC. This encodes CASNTGTSGRGSETQYF.

This chain joins TRBV19 and TRBJ1-2, with 7 bases fitting TRBD1. The CDR3 is 14 amino acids. V was clipped by 3 bases and J by 3 bases; unmatched bases: 4. Germline CDR1 and CDR2: LNHDA and SQIVND (reference sequence). CDR3 nucleotide sequence: TGTGCCAGTAGTATTTCAGGGGGTGACTATGGCTACACCTTC. Its protein is CASSISGGDYGYTF. Complete variable domain (other parts from reference TRBV19 and TRBJ1-2): DGGITQSPKYLFRKEGQNVTLSCEQNLNHDAMYWYRQDPGQGLRLIYYSQIVNDFQKGDIAEGYSVSREKKESFPLTVTSAQKNPTAFYLCASSISGGDYGYTFGSGTRLTVV.